This TCR beta chain was identified in a study of cytomegalovirus exposure and HLA in healthy donors. As for the study in general: The platform used for the roughly 130 validation repertoires matched that of the approximately 710 first-cohort repertoires, a later analysis reported. Findings and caveats of the study: Diagnosis of cytomegalovirus status made by the classifier reportedly showed high specificity and sensitivity. In vitro assays verified that a few CMV-associated chains recognized CMV antigens specifically.

Notes on this clone: The antigen remains unidentified.

Produced via immunoSEQ multiplex PCR; TCRdb's table is partial and in-frame only. Counted here are 110,000 or so clones, around nine tenths occurring once; the ten biggest clones make up about 4.1%. Germline loops: CDR1 MNHEY, CDR2 SVGAGI. CDR3 length: 15 amino acids. J gave up 8 bases and V 6 bases, and 11 bases lay outside the gene matches. The sequence came from a man in his late teens or twenties in good health and CMV-seropositive. Sequenced sample: PBMCs. The rearrangement uses TRBV6-5 and TRBJ2-3; 10 bases match TRBD1. CDR3 in DNA: TGTGCCAGCAGCCCCCCCCGGGACAGGGGCGGTACGCAGTATTTT. Protein sequence: CASSPPRDRGGTQYF.